These 30 T cell receptor beta chains came from one sample sequenced in a study of OX40 agonist ivuxolimab in advanced cancers. Measured with immunoSEQ multiplex PCR; TCRdb has only the in-frame clones, and not every one. The repertoire holds roughly 140,000 clones, with roughly 92% as singletons. This sample comprised CD4+ or CD8+ T cells sorted from blood, obtained in a trial of the OX40 agonist ivuxolimab. These receptors were taken from an adult with an advanced solid tumor such as melanoma, head and neck, liver or kidney cancer.

This sequence joins TRBV4-3 and TRBJ2-5; 8 bases fit TRBD2. Trimming took 2 bases from V and 5 from J; bases not matched to a gene: 7. The CDR3 has 15 residues. Germline-derived CDR1 and CDR2 are LGHNA and YSLEER. CDR3 bases: TGCGCCAGCAGCCAATCGGGGGGGCCTGGGGAGACCCAGTACTTC. It is translated as CASSQSGGPGETQYF.

The chain couples TRBV7-6 to TRBJ2-3; TRBD2 agrees at 7 bases. With 5 bases clipped from V and 2 bases from J, the junction kept 7 bases outside the gene matches. The CDR3 extends over 15 amino acids. Germline V CDR1 and CDR2: SGHVS, FNYEAQ. The DNA of the CDR3 is TGTGCCAGCAGCCACCGCGGGGGAATCACAGATACGCAGTATTTT. Its protein is CASSHRGGITDTQYF.

The J gene is TRBJ1-4, the V gene TRBV4-1, with 8 bases identical to TRBD1. The germline gives CDR1 MGHRA, CDR2 YSYEKL. This CDR3 contains 17 residues. V was clipped by 7 bases and J by 0 bases; unmatched bases: 10. The CDR3 bases are TGCGCCAGCACCGGAGGACAGGGACGGGCAACTAATGAAAAACTGTTTTTT. Residues: CASTGGQGRATNEKLFF.

The chain carries TRBV2 and TRBJ1-2; possible D gene TRBD1, 6 bases. Germline V gives CDR1 SNHLY, CDR2 FYNNEI. V shed 5 bases and J shed 4 bases, with 17 bases lying between them. This CDR3 is 15 amino acids long. This chain's CDR3 is CASSRDRGGAYGYTF. DNA for the CDR3: TGTGCCAGCAGTAGGGATCGTGGGGGGGCCTATGGCTACACCTTC.

V usage is TRBV7-3 and J usage is TRBJ2-2; 13 nucleotides line up with TRBD2. Germline V gene data show CDR1 as SGHTA and CDR2 as FQGTGA. V shed 3 bases and J 5 bases; nucleotides not matched to a gene: 0. CDR3 size: 15 residues. The CDR3 sequence: CASSLGLAGTGELFF. CDR3 bases: TGTGCCAGCAGCTTGGGACTAGCGGGGACCGGGGAGCTGTTTTTT.

The chain recombines TRBV28 with TRBJ1-5; D uncertain. CDR3 length: 12 residues. Trimming left V 2 bases short and J 9 bases short, with 8 bases between. Germline values: CDR1 MDHEN, CDR2 SYDVKM. The CDR3: CASSLRLSPQHF. CDR3 in DNA: TGTGCCAGCAGTTTAAGGCTCTCGCCCCAGCATTTT. Full variable domain (remainder filled in from reference TRBV28 and TRBJ1-5): DVKVTQSSRYLVKRTGEKVFLECVQDMDHENMFWYRQDPGLGLRLIYFSYDVKMKEKGDIPEGYSVSREKKERFSLILESASTNQTSMYLCASSLRLSPQHFGDGTRLSIL.

V gene TRBV9 combines with J gene TRBJ2-7; TRBD1 agrees at 8 bases. The CDR3 is 15 amino acids. Germline V lookup: CDR1 SGDLS, CDR2 YYNGEE. J gave up 0 bases and V 4 bases, and 6 bases lay outside the gene matches. CDR3 coding DNA: TGTGCCAGCAGCCTAAGACAGGGGCCCTCCTACGAGCAGTACTTC. Amino acid sequence: CASSLRQGPSYEQYF.

This chain links TRBV7-2 with TRBJ2-3; 10 bases agree with TRBD2. With 0 bases clipped from V and 6 bases from J, the junction kept 3 bases outside the gene matches. Germline V lookup: CDR1 SGHTA, CDR2 FQGNSA. This CDR3 has 15 residues. The CDR3: CASSLASGRPDTQYF. DNA of the CDR3: TGTGCCAGCAGCTTAGCTAGCGGGAGGCCCGATACGCAGTATTTT.

The gene calls are TRBV6-5 and TRBJ1-2; the D gene is possibly TRBD1 (5 bases). Trimming removed 6 bases at V and 4 bases at J, with 12 bases between. The V gene's germline CDR1 is MNHEY and CDR2 SVGAGI. The CDR3 is made up of 13 amino acids. The CDR3 sequence is CASRSGTGYGYTF. CDR3 DNA: TGTGCCAGCAGGTCCGGGACCGGCTATGGCTACACCTTC.

The V and J genes are TRBV7-3 and TRBJ2-2, with D hard to call. V was cut by 5 bases and J by 3 bases, with 7 bases left in between. This CDR3 comprises 13 residues. The germline V gene encodes CDR1 SGHTA and CDR2 FQGTGA. The CDR3 DNA sequence: TGTGCCAGCAGCCGCCGGCACACCGGGGAGCTGTTTTTT. This encodes CASSRRHTGELFF.

The sample holds a few counts of this clone. The chain has TRBV5-6 and TRBJ2-7, with 11 bases lining up with TRBD1. Germline values: CDR1 SGHDT, CDR2 YYEEEE. The V segment lost 3 bases and the J segment 7 bases; nucleotides outside the gene matches: 6. The CDR3 runs to 14 residues. Here the CDR3 DNA reads TGTGCCAGCAGCTGGAGGACAGGGGGCATGGAGCAGTACTTC. As protein: CASSWRTGGMEQYF.

The chain employs TRBV10-3 and TRBJ1-1; D is ambiguous. Germline assignment: CDR1 ENHRY and CDR2 SYGVKD. The V end was cut by 6 bases, the J end by 1 base, with 15 bases between. CDR3 size: 15 residues. The CDR3 region has the DNA TGTGCCATCAGGGACCCCAACGGAGGGAACACTGAAGCTTTCTTT. Protein: CAIRDPNGGNTEAFF.

V usage is TRBV6-6 and J usage is TRBJ2-1; possible D gene TRBD1, 6 bases. V was pared by 6 bases and J by 12 bases, with 27 bases between. Germline CDR1 MNHNY, CDR2 SVGAGI (reference sequence). This CDR3 contains 16 residues. The CDR3, as DNA: TGTGCCAGCAGAGTCAATCGGGGACAAGGCCTAAAGGGGCAGTTCTTC. Translation gives CASRVNRGQGLKGQFF.

This clone was picked up one time. This sequence joins TRBV4-3 and TRBJ1-2, with TRBD1 matching over 7 bases. CDR3 length: 17 amino acids. The germline V gene has CDR1 LGHNA and CDR2 YSLEER. After removal of 3 bases from V and 3 bases from J, the junction contained 13 bases not matched to a gene. The CDR3 coding sequence is TGCGCCAGCAGCCATAGTTCCAGGGGGGGAACAGACTATGGCTACACCTTC. Protein: CASSHSSRGGTDYGYTF.

V usage is TRBV9 and J usage is TRBJ1-1; 10 bases map to TRBD1. Losses at the gene ends were 3 bases for V and 7 bases for J; bases not matched to a gene: 6. The CDR3 totals 14 residues. The germline V gene has CDR1 SGDLS and CDR2 YYNGEE. The CDR3 region has the DNA TGTGCCAGCAGCGACGGGACAGGGGTCTATGAAGCTTTCTTT. It codes for CASSDGTGVYEAFF.

The gene calls are TRBV5-1 and TRBJ2-2; the match to TRBD1 covers 7 bases. The CDR3 runs 16 residues. V shed 4 bases, J shed 6 bases, and the junction held 12 bases outside the gene matches. CDR1 is SGHRS and CDR2 is YFSETQ in the germline V gene. The CDR3 coding sequence is TGCGCCAGCAGCCACTGGGACAGCACAGGGGCCGGGGAGCTGTTTTTT. Its protein is CASSHWDSTGAGELFF.

The chain links TRBV9 to TRBJ1-3, with 7 positions matching TRBD1. Per germline, CDR1 SGDLS and CDR2 YYNGEE. CDR3 length: 20 amino acids. The V gene end was trimmed by 4 bases and the J gene end by 4 bases; junction bases not matched to a gene: 23. The CDR3 reads CASSHKGAGPNLILGNTIYF. The CDR3 region has the DNA TGTGCCAGCAGCCACAAGGGGGCAGGGCCGAACCTTATCTTGGGAAACACCATATATTTT.

This rearrangement joins TRBV7-2 to TRBJ2-3, with TRBD2 identical over 8 bases. Germline CDR1 reads SGHTA; CDR2 reads FQGNSA. V dropped 1 base and J dropped 1; count of bases not matched to a gene: 10. CDR3 size: 18 residues. The CDR3 loop reads CASSLVAQRGTRTDTQYF. CDR3 in DNA: TGTGCCAGCAGCTTAGTGGCCCAGCGGGGGACCCGCACAGATACGCAGTATTTT.

This sequence joins TRBV6-5 and TRBJ2-7, with a weak D call TRBD2 (6 bases). The germline V and J ends were trimmed by 5 bases and 6 bases, with 14 bases remaining between them. The germline V gene encodes CDR1 MNHEY and CDR2 SVGAGI. The CDR3 has 13 residues. Here the CDR3 reads CASSRLDGGEQYF. DNA of the CDR3: TGTGCCAGCAGTCGACTAGACGGTGGCGAGCAGTACTTC.

The V and J genes are TRBV7-8 and TRBJ2-2, with TRBD1 matching over 10 bases. The CDR3 has 17 residues. The germline V gene encodes CDR1 SGHVS and CDR2 FQNEAQ. V trimming: 0 bases; J trimming: 4 bases; junction bases outside the gene matches: 5. CDR3: CASSLAYGQGGTGELFF. The CDR3 DNA reads TGTGCCAGCAGCTTAGCTTACGGACAGGGGGGCACCGGGGAGCTGTTTTTT. Filled out from reference TRBV7-8 and TRBJ2-2, the complete variable domain reads GAGVSQSPRYKVAKRGQDVALRCDPISGHVSLFWYQQALGQGPEFLTYFQNEAQLDKSGLPSDRFFAERPEGSVSTLKIQRTQQEDSAVYLCASSLAYGQGGTGELFFGEGSRLTVL.

The chain recombines TRBV5-1 with TRBJ1-1; possibly TRBD1 for D (6 bases). CDR3 length equals 16 residues. Trimming took off 4 bases at V and 0 bases at J, with 16 bases between the two ends. CDR1 and CDR2 (germline): SGHRS, YFSETQ. The CDR3 protein is CASSGGATGLNTEAFF. The CDR3 region has the DNA TGCGCCAGCAGCGGGGGGGCTACAGGGCTGAACACTGAAGCTTTCTTT.

This chain uses TRBV6-5 with TRBJ1-2; the D gene is possibly TRBD1 (6 bases). The V and J ends lost 6 bases and 8 bases respectively, with 13 bases between them. This CDR3 has 12 amino acids. Germline CDR1 reads MNHEY; CDR2 reads SVGAGI. DNA of the CDR3: TGTGCCAGCAGCCCACAGGGAGGAGGCTACACCTTC. It encodes CASSPQGGGYTF.

V usage is TRBV19 and J usage is TRBJ2-3, with 12 bases matching TRBD2. J was trimmed by 6 bases and V by 6 bases; bases with no gene match: 4. The germline CDR1 and CDR2 sequences are LNHDA and SQIVND (reference sequence). The CDR3 has 14 amino acids. In DNA, the CDR3 is TGTGCCAGTAGACTAGCGGGGGGAGAGGATACGCAGTATTTT. Protein: CASRLAGGEDTQYF.

The V and J genes are TRBV28 and TRBJ2-3, with 9 positions matching TRBD2. CDR1 and CDR2 (germline): MDHEN, SYDVKM. With V trimmed by 5 bases and J by 3 bases, 3 bases remained unmatched. The CDR3 has 14 amino acids. Here the CDR3 DNA reads TGTGCCAGCAGTGTAGCGGGAGAAACAGATACGCAGTATTTT. This translates into CASSVAGETDTQYF.

The chain carries TRBV15 and TRBJ2-1; D is unresolved. V was pared by 1 base and J by 3 bases, with 10 bases between. The CDR3 sequence is 15 residues long. Germline V lookup: CDR1 LNHNV, CDR2 YYDKDF (reference sequence). In nucleotides, the CDR3 is TGTGCCACCAGCAGAGCCCCGGTAATCTACAATGAGCAGTTCTTC. It encodes CATSRAPVIYNEQFF.

The chain carries TRBV5-4 and TRBJ2-3, with 9 bases identical to TRBD1. CDR3 length: 14 residues. Germline CDR1 SGHNT, CDR2 YYREEE (reference sequence). The V segment lost 6 bases and the J segment 5 bases; nucleotides outside the gene matches: 7. The DNA for the CDR3 is TGTGCCAGCAAGATTGGACAGGGGAGAGATACGCAGTATTTT. This gives the protein CASKIGQGRDTQYF. Drawing the rest from reference TRBV5-4 and TRBJ2-3, the complete variable domain is ETGVTQSPTHLIKTRGQQVTLRCSSQSGHNTVSWYQQALGQGPQFIFQYYREEENGRGNFPPRFSGLQFPNYSSELNVNALELDDSALYLCASKIGQGRDTQYFGPGTRLTVL.

V and J are TRBV6-1 and TRBJ1-2; TRBD1 matches at 12 bases. CDR1 is MNHNS, CDR2 SASEGT, per germline. This CDR3 has 13 residues. The trim removed 4 bases at V and 8 bases at J, leaving 2 bases unmatched. CDR3 nucleotides: TGTGCCAGCAGTGTGGGGACAGGGGGCGGCTACACCTTC. Protein: CASSVGTGGGYTF.

In this sample, this clone turned up once. The CDR3 protein is CASSVEAGRNTEAFF. The DNA of the CDR3 is TGTGCCAGCAGCGTAGAGGCAGGGAGGAACACTGAAGCTTTCTTT. This chain connects TRBV9 to TRBJ1-1, with a weak D call TRBD1 (5 bases). The V end was cut by 0 bases, the J end by 1 base, with 10 bases between. The CDR3 is 15 residues long. In germline, CDR1 is SGDLS, CDR2 YYNGEE.

The DNA of the CDR3 is TGTGCCAGCAGCGTAAAGGGACAGCTGAACACCGGGGAGCTGTTTTTT. Protein product: CASSVKGQLNTGELFF. The chain recombines TRBV9 with TRBJ2-2; TRBD1 matches at 7 bases. The germline V gene encodes CDR1 SGDLS and CDR2 YYNGEE. CDR3 length equals 16 residues. Trimming took 1 base from V and 1 from J; bases not matched to a gene: 4.

This sequence joins TRBV6-6 and TRBJ1-5, with 10 bases identical to TRBD1. The CDR3 runs 15 residues. Unmatched junction bases numbered 6, after V lost 6 bases and J lost 4 bases. The germline gives CDR1 MNHNY, CDR2 SVGAGI (reference sequence). The CDR3 DNA sequence: TGTGCCAGCAGCAAGACAGGGGGCGGGAATCAGCCCCAGCATTTT. As protein: CASSKTGGGNQPQHF.